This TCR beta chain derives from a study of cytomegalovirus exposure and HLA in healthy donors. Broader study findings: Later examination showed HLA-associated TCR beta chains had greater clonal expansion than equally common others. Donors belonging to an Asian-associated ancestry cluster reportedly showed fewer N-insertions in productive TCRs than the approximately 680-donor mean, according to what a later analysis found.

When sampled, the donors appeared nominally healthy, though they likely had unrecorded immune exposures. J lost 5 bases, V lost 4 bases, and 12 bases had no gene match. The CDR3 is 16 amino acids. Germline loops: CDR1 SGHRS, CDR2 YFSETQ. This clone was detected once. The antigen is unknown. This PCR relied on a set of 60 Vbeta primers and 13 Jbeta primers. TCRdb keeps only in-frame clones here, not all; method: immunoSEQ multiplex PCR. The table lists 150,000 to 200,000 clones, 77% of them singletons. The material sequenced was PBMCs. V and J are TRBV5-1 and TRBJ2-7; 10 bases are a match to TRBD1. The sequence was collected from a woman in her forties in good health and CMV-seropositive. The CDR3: CASSRGTGVVYDEQYF. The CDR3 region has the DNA TGCGCCAGCAGCCGCGGGACAGGGGTTGTGTATGACGAGCAGTACTTC.